The 9 T cell receptor beta chains below all came from one sample that was sequenced in a study of T cell repertoires in cytomegalovirus infection. Each CDR3 protein is one row after TCRdb ran MiXCR on the reads. The repertoire holds roughly 320,000 distinct CDR3 sequences, with 8% to 10% as singletons. The sequenced sample consisted of PBMCs. These receptor sequences come from a human donor in good health (CMV status not recorded). Some clones in this sample may be carry-over from other donors' samples.

This clonotype was seen more than once but under ten times. The chain uses TRBV19 and TRBJ2-2, with 10 positions matching TRBD2. The germline V gene has CDR1 LNHDA and CDR2 SQIVND (reference sequence). This CDR3 is 16 amino acids long. V gave up 5 bases and J gave up 7 bases; unmatched junction bases: 10. CDR3 sequence (DNA): TGTGCCAGTAGTCCATGGGGACTAGCGAATAACGGGGAGCTGTTTTTT. It is translated as CASSPWGLANNGELFF.

The chain employs TRBV7-2 and TRBJ2-2; D is possibly TRBD2 (6 bases). The length of the CDR3 is 15 residues. The V gene's germline CDR1 is SGHTA and CDR2 FQGNSA. V was pared by 3 bases and J by 7 bases, with 15 bases between. Written as DNA, the CDR3 is TGTGCCAGCAGCTTCTCGGGAGCAACCGGCGGGGAGCTGTTTTTT. Residues: CASSFSGATGGELFF.

This clonotype was picked up many times. The rearrangement joins TRBV7-2 to TRBJ1-2; maybe TRBD1 (6 bases). CDR1 SGHTA and CDR2 FQGNSA come from the germline V gene. This CDR3 contains 17 residues. Trimming stripped 2 bases from V and 0 bases from J, with 16 bases between. The CDR3 bases are TGTGCCAGCAGCTTAAACAACAGGGATTATGCTAACTATGGCTACACCTTC. Protein: CASSLNNRDYANYGYTF.

V is TRBV28 and J is TRBJ1-4; 7 positions agree with TRBD1. The ends lost 2 bases at V and 7 bases at J; junction bases unmatched: 7. CDR1 is MDHEN and CDR2 is SYDVKM in the germline V gene. CDR3 length equals 15 residues. CDR3 loop: CASSLKGAMGEKLFF. The CDR3 nucleotides read TGTGCCAGCAGTTTAAAGGGGGCTATGGGTGAAAAACTGTTTTTT. Combining the CDR3 with reference TRBV28 and TRBJ1-4 gives the whole variable domain DVKVTQSSRYLVKRTGEKVFLECVQDMDHENMFWYRQDPGLGLRLIYFSYDVKMKEKGDIPEGYSVSREKKERFSLILESASTNQTSMYLCASSLKGAMGEKLFFGSGTQLSVL.

Many counts were recorded for this clonotype. The J gene is TRBJ2-1, the V gene TRBV19, with a possible D match to TRBD2 (5 bases). The germline gives CDR1 LNHDA, CDR2 SQIVND (reference sequence). There are 14 residues in the CDR3. Trimming removed 4 bases at V and 2 bases at J, with 9 bases between. The CDR3, as DNA: TGTGCCAGTAGTAGAGGGTTGGCCTACAATGAGCAGTTCTTC. Its protein is CASSRGLAYNEQFF.

This clonotype has only a few counts. The gene calls are TRBV10-1 and TRBJ2-1; D call uncertain. Germline V CDR1 and CDR2: WNHNN, SYGVQD (reference sequence). Trimming stripped 0 bases from V and 9 bases from J, with 9 bases between. The CDR3 extends over 13 amino acids. For the CDR3, the DNA is TGCGCCAGCAGTGAGTCCGGACGAACTGAGCAGTTCTTC. Protein sequence: CASSESGRTEQFF.

V gene TRBV7-2 combines with J gene TRBJ1-4; D remains ambiguous. This CDR3 contains 13 residues. Per the germline V gene, CDR1 is SGHTA and CDR2 is FQGNSA. Between the trimmed V and J ends, which lost 2 bases and 8 bases, there was a span of 9 bases. The CDR3 nucleotides are TGTGCCAGCAGCTTACAAACACGGGAAAAACTGTTTTTT. It encodes CASSLQTREKLFF.

Comment on this clonotype: This likely comes from a read error, as the CDR3 has no conserved phenylalanine or tryptophan at its end. This chain joins TRBV5-1 and TRBJ2-3; 14 nucleotides align to TRBD2. V was clipped by 4 bases and J by 4 bases; unmatched bases: 8. Germline V gene sequence: CDR1 SGHRS, CDR2 YFSETQ. CDR3 length: 17 amino acids. CDR3 amino acids: CASSLLTSGGASDTQYS. Here the CDR3 DNA reads TGCGCCAGCAGCCTCCTGACTAGCGGGGGGGCCTCAGATACGCAGTATTCT.

This chain uses TRBV10-3 with TRBJ1-1; D is ambiguous. Germline CDR1 is ENHRY and CDR2 is SYGVKD. V was clipped by 6 bases and J by 0 bases, with 14 bases between them. This CDR3 comprises 15 residues. The chain's CDR3 is CAISSGGQLNTEAFF. The CDR3, as DNA: TGTGCCATCAGCTCGGGTGGGCAGCTGAACACTGAAGCTTTCTTT.